The 14 T cell receptor beta chains below all came from one sample that was sequenced in a study of OX40 agonist ivuxolimab in advanced cancers. Some clones are missing from TCRdb's copy, which holds only in-frame ones; the method was immunoSEQ multiplex PCR. The sample gives about 93,000 clones, roughly 94% of which show up once; 2% to 3% is in the top ten. Material: CD4+ or CD8+ T cells sorted from blood, obtained in a trial of the OX40 agonist ivuxolimab. These receptors were obtained from an adult with an advanced solid tumor such as melanoma, head and neck, liver or kidney cancer.

V and J are TRBV9 and TRBJ1-2, with 7 bases identical to TRBD1. V lost 4 bases and J lost 4; bases outside the gene matches: 10. Germline-derived CDR1 and CDR2 are SGDLS and YYNGEE. There are 15 residues in the CDR3. The CDR3 DNA reads as TGTGCCAGCAGCTCAAGGACAGGCCTAGCCTATGGCTACACCTTC. Amino acids: CASSSRTGLAYGYTF.

The chain joins TRBV10-3 to TRBJ1-1; 7 bases line up with TRBD1. Per the germline V gene, CDR1 is ENHRY and CDR2 is SYGVKD. V lost 2 bases to trimming and J lost 10 bases; unmatched junction nucleotides: 7. This CDR3 spans 13 amino acids. CDR3 DNA: TGTGCCATCAGTGAGATCGAGACAGGGTTAGCTTTCTTT. Translation: CAISEIETGLAFF.

V is TRBV11-2 and J is TRBJ2-7, with D perhaps matching TRBD1 or TRBD2 (6 bases each). V shed 5 bases and J shed 3 bases, with 17 bases lying between them. The CDR3 loop spans 15 amino acids. Germline CDR1 and CDR2: SGHAT and FQNNGV. CDR3: CASSLSGASDYEQYF. Written as DNA, the CDR3 is TGTGCCAGCAGCCTTTCGGGGGCTAGCGACTACGAGCAGTACTTC.

The chain carries TRBV9 and TRBJ2-7, with D uncertain. Germline CDR1 reads SGDLS; CDR2 reads YYNGEE. This CDR3 is 15 amino acids long. Deletions cut 3 bases from V and 3 bases from J, with 16 bases between. The CDR3 DNA reads as TGTGCCAGCAGCGCACTCCCGGGCCGAGGCTACGAGCAGTACTTC. Translated, it gives CASSALPGRGYEQYF.

The chain joins TRBV19 to TRBJ2-7; D possibly corresponds to TRBD1 (6 bases). In germline, CDR1 is LNHDA, CDR2 SQIVND (reference sequence). The CDR3 covers 12 residues. Deletions cut 5 bases from V and 6 bases from J, with 11 bases between. Here the CDR3 reads CASSEQGSEQYF. CDR3 DNA sequence: TGTGCCAGTAGTGAACAGGGTTCCGAGCAGTACTTC. The full variable domain, its missing parts supplied by reference TRBV19 and TRBJ2-7, is DGGITQSPKYLFRKEGQNVTLSCEQNLNHDAMYWYRQDPGQGLRLIYYSQIVNDFQKGDIAEGYSVSREKKESFPLTVTSAQKNPTAFYLCASSEQGSEQYFGPGTRLTVT.

The chain links TRBV4-1 to TRBJ1-1, with a weak D call TRBD1 (5 bases). V was clipped by 2 bases and J by 1 base, with 11 bases between them. The CDR3 extends over 15 amino acids. Per germline, CDR1 MGHRA and CDR2 YSYEKL. The chain's CDR3 is CASSQKGLGNTEAFF. In DNA, the CDR3 is TGCGCCAGCAGCCAAAAGGGGCTGGGGAACACTGAAGCTTTCTTT.

The rearrangement uses TRBV7-2 and TRBJ1-2; TRBD1 matches at 7 bases. The CDR3 covers 15 residues. Germline values: CDR1 SGHTA, CDR2 FQGNSA. V shed 5 bases, J shed 3 bases, and the junction held 9 bases outside the gene matches. The CDR3 DNA is TGTGCCAGCAGCCCCACAGGGGAGGGGGACTATGGCTACACCTTC. It is translated as CASSPTGEGDYGYTF.

V and J are TRBV6-5 and TRBJ2-7, with 8 positions matching TRBD1. The CDR3 consists of 14 residues. V was pared by 2 bases and J by 7 bases, with 7 bases of the junction left unmatched. CDR1 and CDR2 (germline): MNHEY, SVGAGI. The CDR3 DNA reads TGTGCCAGCAGTTACGCGGGACAGGTGGAAGAGCAGTACTTC. It specifies CASSYAGQVEEQYF.

The rearrangement links TRBV29-1 to TRBJ2-7; 8 bases are shared with TRBD1. After removal of 5 bases from V and 0 bases from J, the junction contained 3 bases not matched to a gene. Germline V lookup: CDR1 SQVTM, CDR2 ANQGSEA. The CDR3 sequence is 13 residues long. The CDR3 spells CSVQDRDSYEQYF. CDR3 sequence (DNA): TGCAGCGTTCAGGACAGGGACTCCTACGAGCAGTACTTC.

This sequence joins TRBV6-5 and TRBJ2-7; maybe TRBD1 (6 bases). Trimming shortened V by 5 bases and J by 4 bases, and 12 bases separated the two germline ends. The CDR3 spans 13 residues. Germline V gene data show CDR1 as MNHEY and CDR2 as SVGAGI. The DNA for the CDR3 is TGTGCCAGCAGTCTAGACAGGACGTACGAGCAGTACTTC. This sequence encodes CASSLDRTYEQYF.

V gene TRBV13 combines with J gene TRBJ2-3, with a weak D call TRBD1 (5 bases). The CDR3 runs 15 residues. Looked up from germline, CDR1 is PRHDT and CDR2 is FYEKMQ (reference sequence). Deletions cut 0 bases from V and 3 bases from J, with 10 bases between. CDR3 sequence: CASSLGRARTDTQYF. The CDR3 DNA reads as TGTGCCAGCAGCTTAGGCAGGGCGCGGACAGATACGCAGTATTTT.

V is TRBV7-2 and J is TRBJ2-5, with TRBD2 as a possible D gene (7 bases). The CDR3 extends over 15 amino acids. Germline V gene data show CDR1 as SGHTA and CDR2 as FQGNSA. Between the trimmed V and J ends, which lost 3 bases and 1 base, there was a span of 12 bases. The CDR3 nucleotides read TGTGCCAGCAGCTTGGGGGGGGGCAGCCAAGAGACCCAGTACTTC. It translates to CASSLGGGSQETQYF.

This clone is a singleton in its sample. The V call is TRBV4-1, the J call TRBJ2-1; D is possibly TRBD1 (5 bases). V was pared by 6 bases and J by 3 bases, with 18 bases between. Germline V gene lookup returns CDR1 MGHRA and CDR2 YSYEKL. This CDR3 contains 16 residues. Here the CDR3 DNA reads TGCGCCAGCAGTTATCATGTACAGGACAACTACAATGAGCAGTTCTTC. Translating it yields CASSYHVQDNYNEQFF.

This clone was detected only once. This rearrangement joins TRBV7-6 to TRBJ2-7; 10 nucleotides line up with TRBD1. CDR3 length: 16 amino acids. Germline CDR1 reads SGHVS; CDR2 reads FNYEAQ. With 1 base clipped from V and 2 bases from J, the junction kept 5 bases outside the gene matches. The CDR3 spells CASSLVPGTGAYEQYF. The CDR3 nucleotides read TGTGCCAGCAGCTTAGTCCCCGGGACAGGGGCCTACGAGCAGTACTTC.